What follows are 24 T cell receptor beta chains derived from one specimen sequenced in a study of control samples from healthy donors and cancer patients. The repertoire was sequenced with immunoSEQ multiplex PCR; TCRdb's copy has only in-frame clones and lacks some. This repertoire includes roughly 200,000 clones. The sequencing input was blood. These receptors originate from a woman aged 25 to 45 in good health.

Written as DNA, the CDR3 is TGCGCCAGCAGCCAGGACCGGGACAGGGGGGGGGAGCAGTACTTC. It translates to CASSQDRDRGGEQYF. This chain joins TRBV4-1 and TRBJ2-7; TRBD1 aligns across 11 bases. Trimming removed 3 bases from V and 7 bases from J; junction bases left unmatched: 8. The CDR3 covers 15 residues. Germline CDR1 is MGHRA and CDR2 is YSYEKL.

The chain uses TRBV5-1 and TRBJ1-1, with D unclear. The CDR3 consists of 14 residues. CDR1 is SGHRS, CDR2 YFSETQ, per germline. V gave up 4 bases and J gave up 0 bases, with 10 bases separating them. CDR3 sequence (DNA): TGCGCCAGCAGCCAGAGTTACATGAACACTGAAGCTTTCTTT. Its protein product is CASSQSYMNTEAFF.

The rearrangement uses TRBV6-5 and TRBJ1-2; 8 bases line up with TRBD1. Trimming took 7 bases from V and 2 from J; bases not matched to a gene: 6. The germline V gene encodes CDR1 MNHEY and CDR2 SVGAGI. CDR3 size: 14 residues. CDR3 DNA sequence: TGTGCCAGCAAAAGACAGGGGAACAACTATGGCTACACCTTC. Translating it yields CASKRQGNNYGYTF.

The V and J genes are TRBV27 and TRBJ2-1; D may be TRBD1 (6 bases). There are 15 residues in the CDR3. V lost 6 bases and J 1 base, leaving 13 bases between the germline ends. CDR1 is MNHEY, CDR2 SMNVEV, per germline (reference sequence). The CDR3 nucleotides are TGTGCCAGCAGCCTCGACAGGACTTCCTACAATGAGCAGTTCTTC. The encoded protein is CASSLDRTSYNEQFF.

For the CDR3, the DNA is TGCGCCAGCAGCTTGCGGAACAGAGGCGCGGCAACTAATGAAAAACTGTTTTTT. The encoded protein is CASSLRNRGAATNEKLFF. The chain links TRBV5-1 to TRBJ1-4; D not resolved. Germline V gives CDR1 SGHRS, CDR2 YFSETQ. V lost 1 base, J lost 0 bases, and 16 bases lay in between. This CDR3 region has 18 residues.

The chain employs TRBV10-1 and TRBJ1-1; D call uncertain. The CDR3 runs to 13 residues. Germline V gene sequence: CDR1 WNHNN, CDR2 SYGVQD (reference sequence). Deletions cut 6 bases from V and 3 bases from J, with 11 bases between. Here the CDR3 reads CASSAELDTEAFF. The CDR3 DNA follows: TGCGCCAGCAGCGCCGAATTGGACACTGAAGCTTTCTTT.

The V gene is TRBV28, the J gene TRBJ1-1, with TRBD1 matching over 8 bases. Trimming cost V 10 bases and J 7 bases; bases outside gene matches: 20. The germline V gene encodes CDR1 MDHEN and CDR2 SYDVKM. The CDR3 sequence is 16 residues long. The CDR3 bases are TGTGCCACCGATCTCAAAAAGGACAGGGTAGGAGGTGAAGCTTTCTTT. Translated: CATDLKKDRVGGEAFF.

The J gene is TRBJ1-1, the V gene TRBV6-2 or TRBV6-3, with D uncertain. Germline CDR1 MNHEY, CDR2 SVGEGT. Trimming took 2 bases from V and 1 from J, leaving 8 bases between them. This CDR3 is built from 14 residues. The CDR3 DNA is TGTGCCAGCAGTTACAGACGAGGGAACACTGAAGCTTTCTTT. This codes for CASSYRRGNTEAFF.

The CDR3 region has the DNA TGCGCCAGCAGCCAAGTGGGACAGGCTATATCCAACTATGGCTACACCTTC. Protein: CASSQVGQAISNYGYTF. The chain couples TRBV4-1 to TRBJ1-2; 8 bases line up with TRBD1. V lost 1 base and J lost 2; bases outside the gene matches: 9. The CDR3 runs 17 residues. Germline V gives CDR1 MGHRA, CDR2 YSYEKL.

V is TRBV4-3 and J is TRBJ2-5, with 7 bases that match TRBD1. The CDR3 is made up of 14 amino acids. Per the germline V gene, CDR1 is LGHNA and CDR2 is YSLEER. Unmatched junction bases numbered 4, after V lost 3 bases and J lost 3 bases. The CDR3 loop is CASSQGDREETQYF. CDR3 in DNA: TGCGCCAGCAGCCAGGGAGACAGGGAAGAGACCCAGTACTTC.

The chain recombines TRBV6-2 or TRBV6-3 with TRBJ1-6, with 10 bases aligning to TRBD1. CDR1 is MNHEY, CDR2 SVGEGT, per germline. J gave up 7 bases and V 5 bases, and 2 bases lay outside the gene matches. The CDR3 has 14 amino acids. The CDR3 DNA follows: TGTGCCAGCAGTGGACAGGGGGGGAATTCACCCCTCCACTTT. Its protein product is CASSGQGGNSPLHF.

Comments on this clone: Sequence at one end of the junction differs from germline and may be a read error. CDR3 in amino acids: CASSRADRNLPQHF. CDR3 bases: TGTGCCAGCAGTCGGGCGGACAGGAATCTGCCCCAGCATTTT. J is TRBJ1-5 and V is TRBV6-6; the match to TRBD1 covers 7 bases. The CDR3 covers 14 residues. From germline, CDR1 is MNHNY and CDR2 SVGAGI (reference sequence).

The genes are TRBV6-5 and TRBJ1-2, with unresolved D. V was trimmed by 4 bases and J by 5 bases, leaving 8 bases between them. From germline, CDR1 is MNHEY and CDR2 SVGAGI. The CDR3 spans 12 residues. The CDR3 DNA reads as TGTGCCAGCAGTTTCGTATGGTATGGCTACACCTTC. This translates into CASSFVWYGYTF.

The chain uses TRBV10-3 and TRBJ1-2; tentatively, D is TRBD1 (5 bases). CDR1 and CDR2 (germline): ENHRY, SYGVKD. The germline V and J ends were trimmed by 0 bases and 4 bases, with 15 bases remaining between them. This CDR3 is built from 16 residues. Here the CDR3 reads CAISESGAWGPYGYTF. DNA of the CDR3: TGTGCCATCAGTGAGTCCGGGGCTTGGGGTCCCTATGGCTACACCTTC.

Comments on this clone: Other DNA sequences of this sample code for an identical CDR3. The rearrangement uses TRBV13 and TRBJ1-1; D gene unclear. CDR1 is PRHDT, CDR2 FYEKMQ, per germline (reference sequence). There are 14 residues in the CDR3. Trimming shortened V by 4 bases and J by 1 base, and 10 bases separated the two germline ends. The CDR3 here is CASSSRTGNTEAFF. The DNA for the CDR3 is TGTGCCAGCAGCTCTCGGACGGGGAACACTGAAGCTTTCTTT.

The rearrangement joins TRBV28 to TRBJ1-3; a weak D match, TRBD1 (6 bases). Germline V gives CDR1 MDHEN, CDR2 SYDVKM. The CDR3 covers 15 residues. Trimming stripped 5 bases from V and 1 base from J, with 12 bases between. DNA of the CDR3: TGTGCCAGCAGTCTAAGGGGGAAATCTGGAAACACCATATATTTT. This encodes CASSLRGKSGNTIYF. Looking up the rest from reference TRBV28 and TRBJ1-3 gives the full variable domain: DVKVTQSSRYLVKRTGEKVFLECVQDMDHENMFWYRQDPGLGLRLIYFSYDVKMKEKGDIPEGYSVSREKKERFSLILESASTNQTSMYLCASSLRGKSGNTIYFGEGSWLTVV.

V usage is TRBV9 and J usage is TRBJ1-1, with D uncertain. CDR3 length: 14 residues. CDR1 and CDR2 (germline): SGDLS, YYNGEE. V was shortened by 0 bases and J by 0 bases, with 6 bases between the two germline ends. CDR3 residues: CASSVVDLNTEAFF. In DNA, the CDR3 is TGTGCCAGCAGCGTAGTTGACCTGAACACTGAAGCTTTCTTT.

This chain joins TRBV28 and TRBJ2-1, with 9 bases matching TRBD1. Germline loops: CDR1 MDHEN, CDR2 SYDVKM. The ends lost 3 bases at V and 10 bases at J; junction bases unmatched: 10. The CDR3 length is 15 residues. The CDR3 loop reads CASSFPGTGIREQFF. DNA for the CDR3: TGTGCCAGCAGTTTCCCAGGGACAGGGATTCGGGAGCAGTTCTTC.

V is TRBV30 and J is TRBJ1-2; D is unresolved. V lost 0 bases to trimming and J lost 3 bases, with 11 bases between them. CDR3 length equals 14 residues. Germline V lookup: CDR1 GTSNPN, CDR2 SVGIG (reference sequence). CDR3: CAWSVPVVDYGYTF. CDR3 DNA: TGTGCCTGGAGTGTTCCTGTAGTTGACTATGGCTACACCTTC. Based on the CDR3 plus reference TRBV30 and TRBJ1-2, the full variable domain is SQTIHQWPATLVQPVGSPLSLECTVEGTSNPNLYWYRQAAGRGLQLLFYSVGIGQISSEVPQNLSASRPQDRQFILSSKKLLLSDSGFYLCAWSVPVVDYGYTFGSGTRLTVV.

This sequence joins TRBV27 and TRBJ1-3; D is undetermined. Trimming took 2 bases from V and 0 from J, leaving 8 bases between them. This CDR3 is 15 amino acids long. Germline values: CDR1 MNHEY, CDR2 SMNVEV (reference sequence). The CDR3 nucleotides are TGTGCCAGCAGTTTAGGGGAGCCCTCTGGAAACACCATATATTTT. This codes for CASSLGEPSGNTIYF.

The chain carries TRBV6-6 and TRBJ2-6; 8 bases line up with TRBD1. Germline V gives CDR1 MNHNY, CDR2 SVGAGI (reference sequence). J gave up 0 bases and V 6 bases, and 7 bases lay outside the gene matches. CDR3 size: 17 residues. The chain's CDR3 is CASSRQGTLSGANVLTF. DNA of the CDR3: TGTGCCAGCAGCCGACAGGGGACCCTCTCTGGGGCCAACGTCCTGACTTTC.

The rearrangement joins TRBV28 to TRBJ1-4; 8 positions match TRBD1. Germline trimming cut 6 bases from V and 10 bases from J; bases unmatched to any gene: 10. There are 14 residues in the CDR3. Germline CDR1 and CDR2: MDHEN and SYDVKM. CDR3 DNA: TGTGCCAGCAGCATGACAGGGGTTGAGGGAAAACTGTTTTTT. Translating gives CASSMTGVEGKLFF.

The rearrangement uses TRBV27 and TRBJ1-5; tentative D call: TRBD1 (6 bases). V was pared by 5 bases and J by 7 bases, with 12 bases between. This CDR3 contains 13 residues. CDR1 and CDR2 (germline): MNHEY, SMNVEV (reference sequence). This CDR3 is CASSGQYKQPQHF. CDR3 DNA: TGTGCCAGCAGTGGACAGTATAAGCAGCCCCAGCATTTT.

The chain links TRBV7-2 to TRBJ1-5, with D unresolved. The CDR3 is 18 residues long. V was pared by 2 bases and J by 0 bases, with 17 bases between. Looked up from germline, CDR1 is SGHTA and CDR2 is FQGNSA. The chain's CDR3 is CASSLNPPTGYSNQPQHF. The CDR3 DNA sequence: TGTGCCAGCAGCTTAAATCCGCCTACGGGATATAGCAATCAGCCCCAGCATTTT.